This T cell receptor beta chain was retrieved from a study of shared clonotypes between healthy human individuals. CDR1 and CDR2 from the germline V gene are ENHRY and SYGVKD. Between the trimmed V and J ends, which lost 4 bases and 10 bases, there was a span of 8 bases. This CDR3 has 11 amino acids. Deep-level running was used for the assay. Sequencing was performed with immunoSEQ multiplex PCR; in TCRdb, only in-frame clones are kept and a portion is missing. Of 950,000 to 1,100,000 clones in the sample, around 74% were seen once. The TCR was taken from a man younger than 35 in good health. The sequencing input was memory CD4+ T cells sorted from blood. The sample's subset: CD45RA-negative fraction. The chain joins TRBV10-3 to TRBJ2-1; no clear D gene. In nucleotides, the CDR3 is TGTGCCATCAGTGCCTCTAACGAGCAGTTCTTC. Translating it yields CAISASNEQFF.